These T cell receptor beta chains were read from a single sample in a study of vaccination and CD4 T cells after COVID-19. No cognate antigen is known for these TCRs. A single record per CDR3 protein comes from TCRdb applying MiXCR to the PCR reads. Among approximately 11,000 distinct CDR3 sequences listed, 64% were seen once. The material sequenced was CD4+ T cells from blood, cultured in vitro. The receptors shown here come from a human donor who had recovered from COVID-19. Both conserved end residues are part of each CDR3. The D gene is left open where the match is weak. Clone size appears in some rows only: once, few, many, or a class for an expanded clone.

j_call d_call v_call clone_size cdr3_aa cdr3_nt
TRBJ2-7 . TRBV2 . CASSESGTVTSYEQYF TGTGCCAGCAGTGAGTCCGGGACGGTCACCTCCTACGAGCAGTACTTC
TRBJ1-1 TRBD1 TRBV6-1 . CAGRDRVAEAFF TGTGCCGGCAGGGACAGGGTAGCTGAAGCTTTCTTT
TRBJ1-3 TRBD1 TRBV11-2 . CASSRTGVGNTIYF TGTGCCAGCAGCCGGACAGGGGTTGGAAACACCATATATTTT
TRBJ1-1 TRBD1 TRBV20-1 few CSARDQGGMNTEAFF TGCAGTGCTAGAGATCAGGGGGGAATGAACACTGAAGCTTTCTTT
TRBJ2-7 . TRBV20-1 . CSASTDRNSYEQYF TGCAGTGCTAGTACGGACAGAAACTCCTACGAGCAGTACTTC
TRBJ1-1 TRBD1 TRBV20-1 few CSADRTGGHTEAFF TGCAGTGCAGATCGGACAGGTGGGCACACTGAAGCTTTCTTT
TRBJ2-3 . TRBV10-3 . CATGGGSDTQYF TGTGCCACCGGCGGCGGTAGTGATACGCAGTATTTT
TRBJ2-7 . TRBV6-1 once CASSPVGPYEQYF TGTGCCAGCAGCCCCGTAGGGCCCTACGAGCAGTACTTC
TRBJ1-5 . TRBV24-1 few CATSKGSEGNQPQHF TGTGCCACCAGTAAAGGCTCCGAGGGGAATCAGCCCCAGCATTTT
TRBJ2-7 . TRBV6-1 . CASSEYRQGGSYEQYF TGTGCCAGCAGTGAATACCGGCAGGGGGGCTCCTACGAGCAGTACTTC
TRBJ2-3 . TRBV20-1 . CSARGDYGDTQYF TGCAGTGCTAGAGGGGATTACGGAGATACGCAGTATTTT
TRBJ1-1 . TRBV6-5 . CASSYSKATGGLWNLMNTEAFF TGTGCCAGCAGTTACTCGAAGGCGACAGGAGGATTATGGAACCTTATGAACACTGAAGCTTTCTTT
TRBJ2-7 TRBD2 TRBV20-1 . CSARDGTSGRASQYF TGCAGTGCTAGAGATGGGACTAGCGGGAGGGCTAGTCAGTACTTC
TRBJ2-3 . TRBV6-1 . CASTLKGRGGKTQYF TGTGCCAGCACCCTCAAGGGGAGGGGGGGCAAGACGCAGTATTTT
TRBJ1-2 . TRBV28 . CASSVRDPTGYTF TGTGCCAGCAGTGTCCGGGACCCAACGGGCTACACCTTC
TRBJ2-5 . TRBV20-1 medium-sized CSANPIQTRSATQYF TGCAGTGCTAACCCAATTCAAACTAGGTCGGCGACCCAGTACTTC
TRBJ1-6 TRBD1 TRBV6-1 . CASSGDRGSNSPLHF TGTGCCAGCAGCGGGGACAGGGGCTCAAATTCACCCCTCCACTTT
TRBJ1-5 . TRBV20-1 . CSARVTRGSNQPQHF TGCAGTGCTAGAGTGACCAGGGGTAGCAATCAGCCCCAGCATTTT
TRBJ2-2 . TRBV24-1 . CATGGRRSTNTGELFF TGTGCCACCGGCGGACGGCGGTCTACGAACACCGGGGAGCTGTTTTTT
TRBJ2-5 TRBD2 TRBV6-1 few CASSYTSGLQETQYF TGTGCCAGCAGCTATACTAGCGGGCTACAAGAGACCCAGTACTTC
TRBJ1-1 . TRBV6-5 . CASSYEARTEAFF TGTGCCAGCAGTTACGAGGCACGGACTGAAGCTTTCTTT
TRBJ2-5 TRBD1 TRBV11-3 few CASSLGVGQRETQYF TGTGCCAGCAGCTTAGGGGTGGGACAGCGCGAGACCCAGTACTTC
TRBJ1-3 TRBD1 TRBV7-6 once CASSSPGQATNTIYF TGTGCCAGCAGTTCTCCGGGACAGGCAACAAACACCATATATTTT
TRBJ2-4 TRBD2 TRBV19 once CASSGGGLGKNIQYF TGTGCCAGTAGTGGGGGGGGTCTCGGCAAAAACATTCAGTACTTC
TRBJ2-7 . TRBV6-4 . CASNPPLRVKFHEQYF TGTGCCAGCAACCCCCCCCTCAGGGTTAAATTCCACGAGCAGTACTTC
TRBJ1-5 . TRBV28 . CASNAQPQHF TGTGCCAGCAATGCCCAGCCCCAGCATTTT
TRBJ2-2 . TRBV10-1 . CASSEGGANTGELFF TGCGCCAGCAGTGAAGGCGGGGCAAACACCGGGGAGCTGTTTTTT
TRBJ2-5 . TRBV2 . CASNRGGQETQYF TGTGCCAGCAACAGGGGAGGCCAAGAGACCCAGTACTTC
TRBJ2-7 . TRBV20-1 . CSASREGYNEQYF TGCAGTGCTAGTCGTGAAGGGTACAACGAGCAGTACTTC
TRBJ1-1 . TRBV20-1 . CSARWGGGTMNTEAFF TGCAGTGCTAGGTGGGGCGGGGGCACGATGAACACTGAAGCTTTCTTT
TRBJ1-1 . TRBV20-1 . CSARRILGGKGNAEAFF TGCAGTGCTAGACGGATACTAGGGGGGAAGGGAAACGCTGAAGCTTTCTTT
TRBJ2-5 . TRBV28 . CASSPRGDPRVTQYF TGTGCCAGCAGTCCTAGAGGGGACCCCAGGGTGACCCAGTACTTC
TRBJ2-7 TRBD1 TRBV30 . CAWREDRVNYEQYF TGTGCCTGGAGGGAAGACAGGGTAAATTACGAGCAGTACTTC
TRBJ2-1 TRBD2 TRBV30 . CAWSEGLVGEQFF TGTGCCTGGAGTGAAGGACTAGTAGGTGAGCAGTTCTTC
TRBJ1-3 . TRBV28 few CASSLTGGNTIYF TGTGCCAGCAGTTTAACAGGGGGAAACACCATATATTTT
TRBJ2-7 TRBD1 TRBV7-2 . CASSLVGQGSSEQYF TGTGCCAGCAGCTTAGTCGGACAGGGGTCTTCCGAGCAGTACTTC
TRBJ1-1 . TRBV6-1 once CASTVDFF TGTGCCAGCACAGTCGATTTCTTT
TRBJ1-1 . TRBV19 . CASLPRGEGAFF TGTGCCAGCTTGCCCCGGGGCGAAGGGGCTTTCTTT
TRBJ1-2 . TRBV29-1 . CSVQERASVYGYTF TGCAGCGTCCAAGAAAGGGCCTCTGTCTATGGCTACACCTTC
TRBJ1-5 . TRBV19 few CASSMAGNQPQHF TGTGCCAGTAGTATGGCAGGGAACCAGCCCCAGCATTTT
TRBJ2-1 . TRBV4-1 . CASSQTGVVYNEQFF TGCGCCAGCAGCCAAACGGGAGTGGTGTACAATGAGCAGTTCTTC
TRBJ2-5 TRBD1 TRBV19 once CASSGGQETQYF TGTGCCAGCTCAGGGGGACAAGAGACCCAGTACTTC
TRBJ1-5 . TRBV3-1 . CASSQDTYQPQHF TGTGCCAGCAGCCAGGACACTTATCAGCCCCAGCATTTT
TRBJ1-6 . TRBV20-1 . CSAPDDYNSPLHF TGCAGTGCCCCCGACGATTATAATTCACCCCTCCACTTT
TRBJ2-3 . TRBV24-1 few CATSDLPGASTDTQYF TGTGCCACCAGTGATTTGCCGGGGGCTAGCACAGATACGCAGTATTTT
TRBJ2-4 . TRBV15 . CATSRDWVGRAKNIQYF TGTGCCACCAGCAGAGACTGGGTGGGCAGGGCCAAAAACATTCAGTACTTC
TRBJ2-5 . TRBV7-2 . CASSSSRWTNQETQYF TGTGCCAGCAGCTCCTCAAGATGGACCAACCAAGAGACCCAGTACTTC
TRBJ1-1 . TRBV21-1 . CASSHTGRSTEAFF TGTGCCAGCAGTCATACAGGGAGGAGCACTGAAGCTTTCTTT
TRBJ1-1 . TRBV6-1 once CASSGVPRSEAFF TGTGCCAGCAGTGGCGTCCCAAGGTCTGAAGCTTTCTTT
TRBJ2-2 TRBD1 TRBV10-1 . CASSPGTGGTGELFF TGCGCCAGCAGTCCCGGGACAGGGGGGACCGGGGAGCTGTTTTTT
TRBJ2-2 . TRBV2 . CASRKGGLGTGELFF TGTGCCAGCAGGAAGGGGGGACTCGGCACCGGGGAGCTGTTTTTT
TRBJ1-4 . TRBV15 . CATSRERGAREKLFF TGTGCCACCAGCAGAGAACGGGGGGCGAGGGAAAAACTGTTTTTT
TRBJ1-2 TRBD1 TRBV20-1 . CSARGHRGEDYGYTF TGCAGTGCTAGGGGCCACAGGGGTGAAGATTATGGCTACACCTTC
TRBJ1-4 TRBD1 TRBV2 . CASNRGVDEKLFF TGTGCCAGCAACAGGGGAGTAGATGAAAAACTGTTTTTT
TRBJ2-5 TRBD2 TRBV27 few CASSLRGLGLAGVETQYF TGTGCCAGCAGTTTACGGGGATTGGGACTAGCGGGAGTGGAGACCCAGTACTTC
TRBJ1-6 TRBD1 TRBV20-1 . CSAADRGNSPLHF TGCAGTGCCGCCGACAGGGGTAATTCACCCCTCCACTTT
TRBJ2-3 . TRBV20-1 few CSARVGSTDTQYF TGCAGTGCTAGAGTCGGGAGCACAGATACGCAGTATTTT